Below are 18 T cell receptor beta chains sequenced from a single sample in a study of T cell responses to AZD1222 COVID-19 vaccine. Sequenced by immunoSEQ multiplex PCR; TCRdb stores in-frame clones only, minus some. Here the sample spans 120,000 or so clones, approximately 88% being singletons. The sample here was peripheral blood, taken on day 0 of AZD1222 vaccination. All receptors come from an adult in good health.

The V and J genes are TRBV19 and TRBJ1-3; D gene ambiguous. CDR3 length: 14 residues. Germline V lookup: CDR1 LNHDA, CDR2 SQIVND (reference sequence). V was clipped by 3 bases and J by 0 bases, with 6 bases between them. CDR3 sequence: CASSMGISGNTIYF. The DNA for the CDR3 is TGTGCCAGTAGTATGGGGATCTCTGGAAACACCATATATTTT. The full variable domain, with the rest looked up from reference TRBV19 and TRBJ1-3, is DGGITQSPKYLFRKEGQNVTLSCEQNLNHDAMYWYRQDPGQGLRLIYYSQIVNDFQKGDIAEGYSVSREKKESFPLTVTSAQKNPTAFYLCASSMGISGNTIYFGEGSWLTVV.

The genes are TRBV27 and TRBJ1-1; a weak D match, TRBD1 (6 bases). Germline loops: CDR1 MNHEY, CDR2 SMNVEV (reference sequence). The V gene lost 6 bases and the J gene lost 5 bases, with 13 bases spanning the gap. This CDR3 has 13 residues. The CDR3 protein is CASRRRGETEAFF. The CDR3 DNA reads as TGTGCCAGCAGACGCAGGGGCGAGACTGAAGCTTTCTTT.

The V gene is TRBV19, the J gene TRBJ2-1; 9 positions match TRBD1. J lost 7 bases, V lost 6 bases, and 10 bases had no gene match. Germline-derived CDR1 and CDR2 are LNHDA and SQIVND (reference sequence). The CDR3 contains 15 residues. For the CDR3, the DNA is TGTGCCAGTAGACTTCCCGGGACAGGGTGGAATGAGCAGTTCTTC. As protein: CASRLPGTGWNEQFF. Based on the CDR3 plus reference TRBV19 and TRBJ2-1, the full variable domain is DGGITQSPKYLFRKEGQNVTLSCEQNLNHDAMYWYRQDPGQGLRLIYYSQIVNDFQKGDIAEGYSVSREKKESFPLTVTSAQKNPTAFYLCASRLPGTGWNEQFFGPGTRLTVL.

The chain links TRBV2 to TRBJ2-7; D is unresolved. Per germline, CDR1 SNHLY and CDR2 FYNNEI. The CDR3 totals 12 residues. Trimming pared 2 bases from V and 3 bases from J, leaving 5 bases between. CDR3: CASSEKSYEQYF. CDR3 coding DNA: TGTGCCAGCAGTGAAAAGAGCTACGAGCAGTACTTC. Full variable domain (rest looked up from reference TRBV2 and TRBJ2-7): EPEVTQTPSHQVTQMGQEVILRCVPISNHLYFYWYRQILGQKVEFLVSFYNNEISEKSEIFDDQFSVERPDGSNFTLKIRSTKLEDSAMYFCASSEKSYEQYFGPGTRLTVT.

The V and J genes are TRBV27 and TRBJ1-1; D call uncertain. Trimming left V 6 bases short and J 5 bases short, with 16 bases between. CDR1 and CDR2 (germline): MNHEY, SMNVEV (reference sequence). The CDR3 totals 14 residues. CDR3 sequence (DNA): TGTGCCAGCAGCGTGAGCGGCCCTCAGACTGAAGCTTTCTTT. Translating it yields CASSVSGPQTEAFF.

The rearrangement uses TRBV7-8 and TRBJ1-3, with D uncertain. CDR3 length: 14 amino acids. V gave up 6 bases and J gave up 10 bases, with 19 bases separating them. Germline CDR1 SGHVS, CDR2 FQNEAQ. The CDR3 reads CASRLTSPGGTIYF. The CDR3, as DNA: TGTGCCAGCAGACTCACAAGTCCCGGTGGGACCATATATTTT.

V and J are TRBV5-1 and TRBJ2-7, with TRBD1 matching 7 bases. There are 15 residues in the CDR3. V gave up 0 bases and J gave up 5 bases; unmatched junction bases: 8. Germline assignment: CDR1 SGHRS and CDR2 YFSETQ. CDR3 coding DNA: TGCGCCAGCAGCTTGGAGGGGGCATACTGGAACGAGCAGTACTTC. This sequence encodes CASSLEGAYWNEQYF.

The rearrangement links TRBV11-2 to TRBJ2-6, with 9 bases matching TRBD2. The CDR3 has 18 residues. Trimming at V came to 2 bases and at J to 2 bases, leaving 7 bases not matched to a gene. Germline CDR1 is SGHAT and CDR2 is FQNNGV. CDR3: CASSLLSAGGPGANVLTF. The CDR3 DNA reads as TGTGCCAGCAGCTTACTGAGCGCGGGGGGGCCTGGGGCCAACGTCCTGACTTTC.

The rearrangement joins TRBV27 to TRBJ1-6; 7 bases agree with TRBD1. With V trimmed by 5 bases and J by 6 bases, 4 bases remained unmatched. The CDR3 is 14 residues long. Germline V gene sequence: CDR1 MNHEY, CDR2 SMNVEV (reference sequence). The CDR3 DNA reads TGTGCCAGCAGTCTTGGGACAGTTAATTCACCCCTCCACTTT. Translated, it gives CASSLGTVNSPLHF.

This chain connects TRBV21-1 to TRBJ2-1; TRBD1 reflects the table's D call only, with no check against the DNA. TRBV21-1 is annotated as a pseudogene. The CDR3 is 17 amino acids. The CDR3 DNA is TGTGCCAGCAGCAAAGAAGGGGACAGACGCTCCTACAATGAGCAGTTCTTC. It is translated as CASSKEGDRRSYNEQFF.

The chain is built from TRBV11-1 and TRBJ1-2, with D possibly matching TRBD1 (5 bases). The V and J ends lost 3 bases and 3 bases respectively, with 11 bases between them. CDR3 length equals 14 residues. In germline, CDR1 is SGHAT, CDR2 FQDESV (reference sequence). DNA of the CDR3: TGTGCCAGCAGCTTGGGGGTTGGTGACTATGGCTACACCTTC. It encodes CASSLGVGDYGYTF.

The chain employs TRBV2 and TRBJ1-5; possible D gene TRBD1, 6 bases. Deletions cut 5 bases from V and 4 bases from J, with 9 bases between. Per the germline V gene, CDR1 is SNHLY and CDR2 is FYNNEI. CDR3 length: 13 amino acids. The DNA of the CDR3 is TGTGCCAGCAGTAGCACAGGGAATCAGCCCCAGCATTTT. This gives the protein CASSSTGNQPQHF.

The chain has TRBV6-5 and TRBJ1-1; D is undetermined. The CDR3 is 15 amino acids. Germline values: CDR1 MNHEY, CDR2 SVGAGI. Trimming took 0 bases from V and 3 from J, leaving 11 bases between them. The CDR3 DNA reads as TGTGCCAGCAGTTACTCGTCCAGGAGGGACACTGAAGCTTTCTTT. Amino acid sequence: CASSYSSRRDTEAFF.

The chain carries TRBV28 and TRBJ1-5; tentatively, D is TRBD1 (5 bases). Germline lookup yields CDR1 MDHEN and CDR2 SYDVKM. Trimming cost V 6 bases and J 5 bases, with 20 bases left between them. This CDR3 has 16 amino acids. The CDR3 spells CASSPGRGGSYQPQHF. CDR3 nucleotide sequence: TGTGCCAGCAGCCCGGGGCGTGGGGGGAGCTATCAGCCCCAGCATTTT.

By share of the sample, this clone is medium-sized. This chain links TRBV2 with TRBJ1-1, with D possibly TRBD1 on 5 matching bases. Trimming took 6 bases from V and 1 from J, leaving 6 bases between them. Germline CDR1 SNHLY, CDR2 FYNNEI. This CDR3 is built from 12 residues. Here the CDR3 DNA reads TGTGCCAGCAGGGGGCCGAACACTGAAGCTTTCTTT. Translated, it gives CASRGPNTEAFF.

This clone occurred a few times. CDR3 nucleotides: TGTGCCTGGAGTGTAGGAGTAGCGGGGTACTATGGCTACACCTTC. This translates into CAWSVGVAGYYGYTF. V gene TRBV30 combines with J gene TRBJ1-2; D gene unclear. The CDR3 has 15 residues. Germline values: CDR1 GTSNPN, CDR2 SVGIG (reference sequence). Trimming removed 0 bases from V and 3 bases from J, with 14 bases in between.

The V gene is TRBV7-9, the J gene TRBJ2-1; 7 bases match TRBD2. The germline V gene encodes CDR1 SEHNR and CDR2 FQNEAQ (reference sequence). The length of the CDR3 is 13 residues. After removal of 2 bases from V and 7 bases from J, the junction contained 2 bases not matched to a gene. The CDR3 DNA sequence: TGTGCCAGCAGCTTATCCGGGGGGAATGAGCAGTTCTTC. It is translated as CASSLSGGNEQFF.

The genes are TRBV19 and TRBJ1-2; D gene unclear. The germline gives CDR1 LNHDA, CDR2 SQIVND (reference sequence). V was clipped by 4 bases and J by 5 bases, with 17 bases between them. This CDR3 region has 15 residues. The CDR3 region is CASSTRSHGPYGYTF. The DNA of the CDR3 is TGTGCCAGTAGTACTCGCTCCCATGGCCCGTATGGCTACACCTTC.